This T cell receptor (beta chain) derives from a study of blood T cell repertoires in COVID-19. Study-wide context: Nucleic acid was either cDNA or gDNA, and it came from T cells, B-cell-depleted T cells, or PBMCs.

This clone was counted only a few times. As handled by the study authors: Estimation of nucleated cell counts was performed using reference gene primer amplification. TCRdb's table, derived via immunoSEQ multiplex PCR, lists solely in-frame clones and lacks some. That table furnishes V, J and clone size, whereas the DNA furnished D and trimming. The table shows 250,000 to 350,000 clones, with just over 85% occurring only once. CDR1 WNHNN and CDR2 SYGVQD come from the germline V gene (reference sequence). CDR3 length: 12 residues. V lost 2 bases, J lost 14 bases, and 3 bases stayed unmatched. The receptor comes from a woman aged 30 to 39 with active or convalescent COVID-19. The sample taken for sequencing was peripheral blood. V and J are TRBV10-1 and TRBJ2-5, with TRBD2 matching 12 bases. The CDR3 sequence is CASSEGLAGKYF. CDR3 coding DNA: TGCGCCAGCAGTGAGGGACTAGCGGGGAAATACTTC.